This passage covers 25 T cell receptor beta chains from one sample sequenced in a study of T cells in Graves' hyperthyroidism and ophthalmopathy. Amplified regions were TCR beta CDR3 sequences from RNA transcripts. An initial round of RT-PCR targeting the TCR CDR3 relied on the HTBI primer set. Via MiXCR, TCRdb re-called the multiplex PCR reads, giving one row per CDR3 protein. The table lists fewer than 650,000 distinct CDR3 sequences, about 15% of them singletons. Material: blood. Source of these receptors: a woman aged 35 to 49 with Graves' ophthalmopathy.

V and J are TRBV7-9 and TRBJ2-7; the D gene is possibly TRBD2 (6 bases). Trimming removed 2 bases from V and 5 bases from J, with 16 bases in between. Germline V gene sequence: CDR1 SEHNR, CDR2 FQNEAQ (reference sequence). This CDR3 has 15 residues. CDR3 DNA sequence: TGTGCCAGCAGCTTAACCTTCAGCGGGTCCCACGAGCAGTACTTC. It encodes CASSLTFSGSHEQYF.

This clonotype appeared many times. The chain uses TRBV2 and TRBJ2-7; unclear D gene. Trimming took off 6 bases at V and 9 bases at J, with 18 bases between the two ends. The CDR3 covers 13 residues. Germline V gene lookup returns CDR1 SNHLY and CDR2 FYNNEI. CDR3 bases: TGTGCCAGCAGCGCAATTACTTCGGGCGGGCAGTACTTC. It yields the protein CASSAITSGGQYF.

The chain carries TRBV9 and TRBJ1-5, with D unresolved. The CDR3 runs to 13 residues. The V end was cut by 0 bases, the J end by 5 bases, with 6 bases between. Germline-derived CDR1 and CDR2 are SGDLS and YYNGEE. The CDR3 region has the DNA TGTGCCAGCAGCGTAGCGAACGATCAGCCCCAGCATTTT. Translation: CASSVANDQPQHF. The full variable domain, rest sourced from reference TRBV9 and TRBJ1-5, is DSGVTQTPKHLITATGQRVTLRCSPRSGDLSVYWYQQSLDQGLQFLIQYYNGEERAKGNILERFSAQQFPDLHSELNLSSLELGDSALYFCASSVANDQPQHFGDGTRLSIL.

This clonotype was seen many times. The chain has TRBV28 and TRBJ2-7, with 13 bases matching TRBD2. This CDR3 spans 15 amino acids. Germline V gene data show CDR1 as MDHEN and CDR2 as SYDVKM. V dropped 2 bases and J dropped 7; count of bases not matched to a gene: 5. DNA for the CDR3: TGTGCCAGCAGTTTAAGGGGACTAGCGGGAAGAGAGCAGTACTTC. It codes for CASSLRGLAGREQYF.

This clonotype was counted many times. This chain links TRBV28 with TRBJ1-1; weak D call: TRBD1 (5 bases). This CDR3 region has 12 residues. CDR1 is MDHEN, CDR2 SYDVKM, per germline. With 11 bases removed from V and 1 base from J, the gap between germline ends came to 11 bases. CDR3 DNA: TGTGCCTCGGGTACAGGGAACACTGAAGCTTTCTTT. Translated: CASGTGNTEAFF.

This clonotype came up many times. The chain is built from TRBV29-1 and TRBJ1-3; 7 bases agree with TRBD1. The J segment lost 4 bases and the V segment lost 3 bases, leaving 6 bases of the junction unmatched. The CDR3 totals 14 residues. Germline V gene sequence: CDR1 SQVTM, CDR2 ANQGSEA. In DNA, the CDR3 is TGCAGCGTTGAGATCAGGGGGAGAGGAAACACCATATATTTT. Translating it yields CSVEIRGRGNTIYF.

This clonotype was detected many times. V is TRBV28 and J is TRBJ2-7; TRBD1 agrees at 8 bases. Germline V lookup: CDR1 MDHEN, CDR2 SYDVKM. J was trimmed by 4 bases and V by 5 bases; bases with no gene match: 13. This CDR3 has 16 amino acids. In nucleotides, the CDR3 is TGTGCCAGCAGTCGATGGACAGGGTGGGTTCTATACGAGCAGTACTTC. It specifies CASSRWTGWVLYEQYF.

Ten or more counts support this clonotype. The gene calls are TRBV6-5 and TRBJ2-7; 12 positions match TRBD2. The junction had 3 bases not matched to a gene; V was cut back by 3 bases and J by 0 bases. The CDR3 is made up of 16 amino acids. The V gene's germline CDR1 is MNHEY and CDR2 SVGAGI. The CDR3 is CASSYASGRASYEQYF. In nucleotides, the CDR3 is TGTGCCAGCAGTTATGCTAGCGGGAGGGCCTCCTACGAGCAGTACTTC.

The table lists this clonotype with many counts. The chain joins TRBV20-1 to TRBJ1-1; TRBD1 might be the D (6 bases). V lost 5 bases to trimming and J lost 1 base, with 14 bases between them. The V gene's germline CDR1 is DFQATT and CDR2 SNEGSKA (reference sequence). This CDR3 is built from 14 residues. The CDR3 sequence is CSAPLEQGNTEAFF. CDR3 coding DNA: TGCAGTGCTCCGCTTGAACAGGGGAACACTGAAGCTTTCTTT.

This clonotype has a count of ten or more. The chain uses TRBV12-3 or TRBV12-4 and TRBJ1-1, with D tentatively TRBD1 (6 bases). Trimming removed 3 bases from V and 4 bases from J, with 12 bases in between. The CDR3 runs to 14 residues. CDR3 region: CASSFRDTSTEAFF. CDR3 in DNA: TGTGCCAGCAGTTTCCGGGACACGAGCACTGAAGCTTTCTTT.

This clonotype was seen many times. This chain joins TRBV28 and TRBJ1-2; D may be TRBD1 (5 bases). Looked up from germline, CDR1 is MDHEN and CDR2 is SYDVKM. This CDR3 has 15 residues. V lost 6 bases to trimming and J lost 1 base, with 15 bases between them. The CDR3, as DNA: TGTGCCAGCAGCCTCGGGACCCCGAATAACTATGGCTACACCTTC. Encoded protein: CASSLGTPNNYGYTF.

This clonotype was detected many times. This chain links TRBV7-2 with TRBJ1-5; no definite D call. Germline V lookup: CDR1 SGHTA, CDR2 FQGNSA. The CDR3 contains 14 residues. The V end was cut by 7 bases, the J end by 2 bases, with 12 bases between. CDR3 sequence (DNA): TGTGCCAGCATGCTAGGTCGGGGCAATCAGCCCCAGCATTTT. Its protein is CASMLGRGNQPQHF.

In its sample, this clonotype was seen many times. The V gene is TRBV6-2 or TRBV6-3, the J gene TRBJ1-1; D unclear. CDR3 size: 13 residues. The germline CDR1 and CDR2 sequences are MNHEY and SVGEGT. The V and J ends lost 5 bases and 1 base respectively, with 8 bases between them. CDR3 nucleotides: TGTGCCAGCAGTCGCCCGACGAACACTGAAGCTTTCTTT. Residues: CASSRPTNTEAFF.

This clonotype has a count of ten or more. This sequence joins TRBV7-9 and TRBJ2-7; D is unclear. This CDR3 is built from 17 residues. V was trimmed by 1 base and J by 2 bases, leaving 18 bases between them. Germline-derived CDR1 and CDR2 are SEHNR and FQNEAQ (reference sequence). The CDR3 bases are TGTGCCAGCAGCTTAGGAGAGACGGGCCTATGGACCTACGAGCAGTACTTC. Translated, it gives CASSLGETGLWTYEQYF.

The V and J genes are TRBV7-2 and TRBJ2-2; D unresolved. Germline CDR1 reads SGHTA; CDR2 reads FQGNSA. The length of the CDR3 is 13 residues. V was cut by 1 base and J by 9 bases, with 9 bases left in between. The DNA of the CDR3 is TGTGCCAGCAGCTTAGGTGGTAGCCGGGAGCTGTTTTTT. Protein sequence: CASSLGGSRELFF.

This clonotype was counted many times. This sequence joins TRBV6-1 and TRBJ2-5, with D maybe TRBD2 (5 bases). Per the germline V gene, CDR1 is MNHNS and CDR2 is SASEGT. Trimming cost V 2 bases and J 1 base, with 8 bases left between them. The length of the CDR3 is 14 residues. CDR3 residues: CASSELGLQETQYF. The DNA for the CDR3 is TGTGCCAGCAGTGAATTAGGACTCCAAGAGACCCAGTACTTC.

This clonotype was observed at least ten times. The chain is built from TRBV6-2 or TRBV6-3 and TRBJ1-5; D is unclear. The germline V gene has CDR1 MNHEY and CDR2 SVGEGT. V lost 0 bases and J 2 bases, leaving 11 bases between the germline ends. The CDR3 length is 16 residues. Here the CDR3 reads CASSYSIMGRNQPQHF. The CDR3 DNA reads as TGTGCCAGCAGTTACTCGATAATGGGTCGCAATCAGCCCCAGCATTTT.

This clonotype was recorded many times. The chain couples TRBV11-2 to TRBJ2-6; D not resolved. This CDR3 has 14 amino acids. V was cut by 1 base and J by 3 bases, with 4 bases left in between. From germline, CDR1 is SGHAT and CDR2 FQNNGV. CDR3 nucleotide sequence: TGTGCCAGCAGCTTAGTTATTGGGGCCAACGTCCTGACTTTC. This sequence encodes CASSLVIGANVLTF.

This rearrangement joins TRBV6-2 or TRBV6-3 to TRBJ1-5, with TRBD1 identical over 7 bases. Looked up from germline, CDR1 is MNHEY and CDR2 is SVGEGT. This CDR3 contains 16 residues. The ends lost 6 bases at V and 2 bases at J; junction bases unmatched: 10. CDR3 protein: CASRYTGAVGNQPQHF. The DNA for the CDR3 is TGTGCCAGCAGATATACAGGGGCGGTCGGCAATCAGCCCCAGCATTTT.

The chain links TRBV7-2 to TRBJ2-1; D ambiguous. Germline V gene lookup returns CDR1 SGHTA and CDR2 FQGNSA. The CDR3 extends over 15 amino acids. V lost 2 bases and J 4 bases, leaving 12 bases between the germline ends. This CDR3 reads CASSLSLYGYNEQFF. The CDR3, as DNA: TGTGCCAGCAGCTTAAGTCTATATGGTTACAATGAGCAGTTCTTC.

This clonotype was seen many times. The gene calls are TRBV30 and TRBJ1-2; no definite D call. CDR1 is GTSNPN and CDR2 is SVGIG in the germline V gene (reference sequence). The CDR3 extends over 11 amino acids. The V gene lost 0 bases and the J gene lost 8 bases, with 7 bases spanning the gap. In DNA form, the CDR3 reads TGTGCCTGGAGTGTCATCCGAGGCTACACCTTC. It codes for CAWSVIRGYTF.

At least ten counts were recorded for this clonotype. The chain links TRBV4-1 to TRBJ2-5, with D perhaps TRBD2 (6 bases). Germline V lookup: CDR1 MGHRA, CDR2 YSYEKL. CDR3 size: 15 residues. Trimming stripped 0 bases from V and 0 bases from J, with 8 bases between. CDR3 DNA sequence: TGCGCCAGCAGCCAAGACAGCGGGCACCAAGAGACCCAGTACTTC. Residues: CASSQDSGHQETQYF.

This clonotype was recorded many times. The genes are TRBV6-1 and TRBJ2-7; D is unresolved. CDR3 length: 13 amino acids. CDR1 MNHNS and CDR2 SASEGT come from the germline V gene. V lost 3 bases and J lost 2, with 8 bases in between. DNA of the CDR3: TGTGCCAGCAGTGATTATCCTACCTACGAGCAGTACTTC. Translation: CASSDYPTYEQYF.

Many counts were recorded for this clonotype. The chain recombines TRBV12-3 or TRBV12-4 with TRBJ1-5; weak D call: TRBD1 (5 bases). The CDR3 is 17 amino acids. The V end was cut by 2 bases, the J end by 7 bases, with 21 bases between. The CDR3 DNA reads TGTGCCAGCAGTTTAAGTTTCTCCAAGCAGGGCGAGCAGCCCCAGCATTTT. Protein: CASSLSFSKQGEQPQHF.

Ten or more counts support this clonotype. The chain combines TRBV28 with TRBJ2-7; 8 positions match TRBD1. The CDR3 totals 16 residues. Trimming removed 6 bases from V and 5 bases from J; junction bases left unmatched: 15. CDR1 is MDHEN, CDR2 SYDVKM, per germline. The CDR3 sequence is CASSSTFGQGANEQYF. The CDR3 nucleotides are TGTGCCAGCAGCTCAACTTTTGGGCAGGGGGCCAACGAGCAGTACTTC.